The present T cell receptor (beta chain) was sequenced within a study of blood T cell repertoires in COVID-19. As for the study in general: Italy, Spain and the United States were the sources of the convalescent and acute COVID-19 samples. PBMCs, B-cell-depleted T cells, or T cells were the source of the cDNA or gDNA that made up the material.

Germline CDR1 LNHDA, CDR2 SQIVND (reference sequence). The ends were cut back, 4 bases at V and 8 bases at J, with 15 bases in the middle. The CDR3 sequence is 14 residues long. In the authors' workflow: Cell counts per sample came from amplifying reference gene primers. TCRdb's table, derived via immunoSEQ multiplex PCR, lists solely in-frame clones and lacks some. That table gives V, J and clone size, and the DNA gave D and trimming. There are 200,000 to 250,000 clones in the sample; about 85% occur only once, and approximately 0.89% lies in the top ten. The TCR was taken from a middle-aged man with acute or convalescent COVID-19. The chain has TRBV19 and TRBJ2-1, with a weak D call TRBD1 (6 bases). Material for sequencing was peripheral blood. DNA of the CDR3: TGTGCCAGTAGTAGATCCGGACAGATCCATGAGCAGTTCTTC. Translated, it gives CASSRSGQIHEQFF.